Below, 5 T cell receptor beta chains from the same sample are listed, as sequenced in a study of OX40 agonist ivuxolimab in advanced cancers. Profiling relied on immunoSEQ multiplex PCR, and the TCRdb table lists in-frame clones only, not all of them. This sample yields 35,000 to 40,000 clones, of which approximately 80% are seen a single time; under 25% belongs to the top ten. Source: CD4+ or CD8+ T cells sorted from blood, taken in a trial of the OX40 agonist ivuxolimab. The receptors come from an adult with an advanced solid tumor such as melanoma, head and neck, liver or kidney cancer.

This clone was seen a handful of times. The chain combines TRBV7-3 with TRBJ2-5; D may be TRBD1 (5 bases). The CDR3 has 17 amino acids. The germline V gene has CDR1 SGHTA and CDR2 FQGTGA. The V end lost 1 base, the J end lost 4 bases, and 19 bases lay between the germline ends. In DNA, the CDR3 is TGTGCCAGCAGCTTAAGGGGCGAGGAACAGGATGGAGAGACCCAGTACTTC. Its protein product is CASSLRGEEQDGETQYF.

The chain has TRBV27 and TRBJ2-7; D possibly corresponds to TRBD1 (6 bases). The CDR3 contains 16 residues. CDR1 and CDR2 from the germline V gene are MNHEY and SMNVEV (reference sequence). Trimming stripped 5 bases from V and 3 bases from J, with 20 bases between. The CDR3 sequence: CASSTDLRGLVYEQYF. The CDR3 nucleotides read TGTGCCAGCAGTACCGACCTCAGGGGTCTAGTCTACGAGCAGTACTTC.

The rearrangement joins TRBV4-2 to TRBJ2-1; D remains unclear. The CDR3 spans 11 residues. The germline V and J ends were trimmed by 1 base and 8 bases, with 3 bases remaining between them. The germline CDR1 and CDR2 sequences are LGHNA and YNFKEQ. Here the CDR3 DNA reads TGTGCCAGCAGCCAAGGAGATGAGCAGTTCTTC. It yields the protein CASSQGDEQFF.

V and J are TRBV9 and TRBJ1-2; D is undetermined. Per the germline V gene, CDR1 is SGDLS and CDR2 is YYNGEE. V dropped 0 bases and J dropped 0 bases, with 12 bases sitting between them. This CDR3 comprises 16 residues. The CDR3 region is CASSVDGGRANYGYTF. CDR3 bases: TGTGCCAGCAGCGTAGACGGCGGGAGAGCTAACTATGGCTACACCTTC.

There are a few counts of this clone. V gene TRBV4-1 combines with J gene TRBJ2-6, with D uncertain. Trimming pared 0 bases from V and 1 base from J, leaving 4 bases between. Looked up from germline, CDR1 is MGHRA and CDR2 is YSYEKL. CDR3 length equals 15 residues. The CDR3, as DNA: TGCGCCAGCAGCCAAGACCCTTCTGGGGCCAACGTCCTGACTTTC. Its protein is CASSQDPSGANVLTF.